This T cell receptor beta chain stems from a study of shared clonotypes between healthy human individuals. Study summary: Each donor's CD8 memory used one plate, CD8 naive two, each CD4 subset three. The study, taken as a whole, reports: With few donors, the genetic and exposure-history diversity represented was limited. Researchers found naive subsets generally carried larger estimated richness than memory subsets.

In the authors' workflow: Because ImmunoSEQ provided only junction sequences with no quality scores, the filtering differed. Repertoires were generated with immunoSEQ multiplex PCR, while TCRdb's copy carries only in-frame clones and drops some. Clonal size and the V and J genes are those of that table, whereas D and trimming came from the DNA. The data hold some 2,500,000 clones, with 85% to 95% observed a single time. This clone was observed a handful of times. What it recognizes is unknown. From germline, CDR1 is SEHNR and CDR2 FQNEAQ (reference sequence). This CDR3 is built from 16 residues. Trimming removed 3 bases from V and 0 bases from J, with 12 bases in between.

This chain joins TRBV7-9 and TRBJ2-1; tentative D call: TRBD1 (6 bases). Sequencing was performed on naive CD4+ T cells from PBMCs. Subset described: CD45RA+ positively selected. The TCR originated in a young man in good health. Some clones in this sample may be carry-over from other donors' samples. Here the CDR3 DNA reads TGTGCCAGCAGCTTGGCCGGGACAAGCTCCTACAATGAGCAGTTCTTC. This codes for CASSLAGTSSYNEQFF.